What follows are 26 T cell receptor beta chains derived from one specimen sequenced in a study of T-cell memory formation after mild COVID-19. From the 5' RACE reads, TCRdb called clonotypes with MiXCR, one entry per CDR3 protein. The sample includes just over 350,000 distinct CDR3 sequences, around 14% of them seen just once. Source material: PBMCs or a T cell subset sorted from them (not recorded which). These receptors all stem from a man between 18 and 35 years old who had mild COVID-19 (a few samples of this study predate the infection). Cell type and time point are not known.

This clonotype was seen a few times. The genes are TRBV6-1 and TRBJ1-5; no reliable D call. V was clipped by 6 bases and J by 0 bases, with 12 bases between them. Germline V lookup: CDR1 MNHNS, CDR2 SASEGT. The CDR3 extends over 15 amino acids. DNA of the CDR3: TGTGCCAGCAGCCACGAAGGCGGTAGCAATCAGCCCCAGCATTTT. Its translation: CASSHEGGSNQPQHF.

This clonotype showed up just a few times. The V gene is TRBV9, the J gene TRBJ1-1; D uncertain. CDR3 length: 13 residues. Germline V gives CDR1 SGDLS, CDR2 YYNGEE. V lost 4 bases to trimming and J lost 1 base, with 8 bases between them. Here the CDR3 DNA reads TGTGCCAGCAGCTCCTCTGGGAACACTGAAGCTTTCTTT. This translates into CASSSSGNTEAFF.

This clonotype was observed a handful of times. The chain links TRBV7-6 to TRBJ1-1; 10 nucleotides match TRBD1. The V gene end was trimmed by 5 bases and the J gene end by 7 bases; junction bases not matched to a gene: 10. Germline lookup yields CDR1 SGHVS and CDR2 FNYEAQ. The CDR3 extends over 15 amino acids. The CDR3 DNA sequence: TGTGCCAGCAGCCTAATGGGACAGGGGATTGGTGAAGCTTTCTTT. Encoded protein: CASSLMGQGIGEAFF.

This clonotype has just a few counts. The gene calls are TRBV7-6 and TRBJ2-1, with D tentatively TRBD1 or TRBD2 (6 bases each). The CDR3 is 16 residues long. V was cut by 7 bases and J by 2 bases, with 18 bases left in between. Germline values: CDR1 SGHVS, CDR2 FNYEAQ. Here the CDR3 reads CASTLVGGPTYNEQFF. The CDR3 DNA follows: TGTGCCAGCACCCTCGTTGGGGGGCCCACCTACAATGAGCAGTTCTTC.

J is TRBJ1-1 and V is TRBV27; tentatively, D is TRBD1 (5 bases). This CDR3 has 14 residues. V lost 5 bases and J 0 bases, leaving 10 bases between the germline ends. Germline V gene lookup returns CDR1 MNHEY and CDR2 SMNVEV (reference sequence). CDR3 bases: TGTGCCAGCAGTCGAGGGGTTTTGAACACTGAAGCTTTCTTT. This sequence encodes CASSRGVLNTEAFF.

This clonotype was recorded a few times. The chain has TRBV7-2 and TRBJ2-7, with unresolved D. The CDR3 has 15 amino acids. The germline V gene has CDR1 SGHTA and CDR2 FQGNSA. Trimming took off 5 bases at V and 0 bases at J, with 14 bases between the two ends. CDR3 in amino acids: CASSLRATISYEQYF. The CDR3 bases are TGTGCCAGCAGCCTTAGAGCTACTATCTCCTACGAGCAGTACTTC.

This clonotype was seen more than once but under ten times. The chain links TRBV6-5 to TRBJ1-2; no firm D call. The CDR3 has 15 amino acids. Germline V lookup: CDR1 MNHEY, CDR2 SVGAGI. The V gene lost 0 bases and the J gene lost 8 bases, with 16 bases spanning the gap. DNA of the CDR3: TGTGCCAGCAGTTACTCTCGGGGTACCACTTCGGGCTACACCTTC. It is translated as CASSYSRGTTSGYTF.

This clonotype has a single count. The rearrangement links TRBV4-2 to TRBJ1-2; D not certain. Germline V lookup: CDR1 LGHNA, CDR2 YNFKEQ. V lost 3 bases to trimming and J lost 3 bases, with 14 bases between them. CDR3 size: 15 residues. CDR3 amino acids: CASSQTTRVDYGYTF. DNA for the CDR3: TGTGCCAGCAGCCAGACGACTCGAGTTGACTATGGCTACACCTTC.

This clonotype has a handful of counts. The chain has TRBV12-3 or TRBV12-4 and TRBJ2-7; no firm D call. The CDR3 consists of 14 residues. Trimming shortened V by 2 bases and J by 2 bases, and 10 bases separated the two germline ends. The CDR3 loop reads CASSLSDKPYEQYV. The CDR3 coding sequence is TGTGCCAGCAGTTTAAGTGACAAACCCTACGAGCAGTACGTC.

The chain has TRBV2 and TRBJ2-7; D might be TRBD1 (5 bases). The CDR3 runs 13 residues. Germline V lookup: CDR1 SNHLY, CDR2 FYNNEI. Trimming left V 8 bases short and J 3 bases short, with 14 bases between. CDR3 sequence: CASWGSEFYEQYV. The CDR3 coding sequence is TGTGCCAGCTGGGGCAGTGAATTCTACGAGCAGTACGTC.

The CDR3 nucleotides are TGCGCCAGCAGTCAATCGTCGTTTTGTGAAAAACTGTTTTTT. This gives the protein CASSQSSFCEKLFF. J is TRBJ1-4 and V is TRBV23-1, with D hard to call. TRBV23-1 is designated an ORF whose function remains uncertain. Trimming stripped 0 bases from V and 7 bases from J, with 9 bases between. This CDR3 contains 14 residues.

The chain links TRBV2 to TRBJ2-2; D is unresolved. The ends were cut back, 10 bases at V and 10 bases at J, with 13 bases in the middle. CDR3 length: 11 amino acids. In germline, CDR1 is SNHLY, CDR2 FYNNEI. The CDR3 nucleotides read TGTGCCATGTGGATTCGTGCGGAGCTGTTTTTT. Its translation is CAMWIRAELFF.

This clonotype appeared a few times. The chain uses TRBV4-2 and TRBJ2-1, with D possibly being TRBD1 or TRBD2 (6 bases each). The CDR3 consists of 16 residues. V was clipped by 0 bases and J by 5 bases, with 14 bases between them. CDR1 and CDR2 (germline): LGHNA, YNFKEQ. The CDR3 reads CASSQDIGGRDNEQFF. The DNA for the CDR3 is TGTGCCAGCAGCCAAGATATCGGGGGCCGGGACAATGAGCAGTTCTTC.

The gene calls are TRBV5-6 and TRBJ2-5, with 7 bases fitting TRBD2. The V gene's germline CDR1 is SGHDT and CDR2 YYEEEE. The CDR3 length is 16 residues. V lost 0 bases to trimming and J lost 7 bases; unmatched junction nucleotides: 12. The CDR3 here is CASSLGLAEPGGTQYF. Here the CDR3 DNA reads TGTGCCAGCAGCTTGGGGCTAGCGGAACCGGGGGGGACCCAGTACTTC.

To note about this clonotype: An end of the junction does not agree with germline; a read error may underlie this. V is TRBV7-9 and J is TRBJ2-1, with no clear D. Germline CDR1 reads SEHNR; CDR2 reads FQNEAQ (reference sequence). The CDR3 runs 11 residues. CDR3 in DNA: TGTGCCAGCAGCTTAGGGGTTTCTAAGTCCTTC. It is translated as CASSLGVSKSF.

This clonotype was seen a handful of times. This chain uses TRBV5-4 with TRBJ1-1, with unresolved D. Germline loops: CDR1 SGHNT, CDR2 YYREEE (reference sequence). The V end lost 5 bases, the J end lost 4 bases, and 15 bases lay between the germline ends. The CDR3 runs 14 residues. The CDR3 sequence is CASSPDGKGTEAFF. In DNA, the CDR3 is TGTGCCAGCAGTCCAGACGGGAAAGGCACTGAAGCTTTCTTT.

The chain is built from TRBV28 and TRBJ2-2, with no clear D. Germline V gene sequence: CDR1 MDHEN, CDR2 SYDVKM. Trimming stripped 7 bases from V and 1 base from J, with 10 bases between. The CDR3 spans 14 residues. The DNA of the CDR3 is TGTGCCAGCATTTGGAAGATGAACACCGGGGAGCTGTTTTTT. Translation gives CASIWKMNTGELFF. Variable domain in full (rest from reference TRBV28 and TRBJ2-2): DVKVTQSSRYLVKRTGEKVFLECVQDMDHENMFWYRQDPGLGLRLIYFSYDVKMKEKGDIPEGYSVSREKKERFSLILESASTNQTSMYLCASIWKMNTGELFFGEGSRLTVL.

V is TRBV20-1 and J is TRBJ1-1; D may be TRBD1 (5 bases). From germline, CDR1 is DFQATT and CDR2 SNEGSKA (reference sequence). This CDR3 is 16 amino acids long. Trimming removed 2 bases from V and 1 base from J, with 17 bases in between. CDR3 bases: TGCAGTGCTAGACCCTTCCGGGGCAGGGAGAACACTGAAGCTTTCTTT. Translating it yields CSARPFRGRENTEAFF.

This clonotype was found a few times. The rearrangement links TRBV3-1 to TRBJ2-5, with TRBD1 matching 8 bases. Germline V gene lookup returns CDR1 LGHDT and CDR2 YNNKEL (reference sequence). With V trimmed by 4 bases and J by 0 bases, 4 bases remained unmatched. The CDR3 is 15 amino acids. The CDR3 coding sequence is TGTGCCAGCAGCCCCGGGACAGGAGACCAAGAGACCCAGTACTTC. This sequence encodes CASSPGTGDQETQYF.

Many counts were recorded for this clonotype. The chain couples TRBV5-1 to TRBJ1-1; TRBD1 aligns across 7 bases. This CDR3 has 15 amino acids. Germline CDR1 reads SGHRS; CDR2 reads YFSETQ. Trimming at V came to 0 bases and at J to 1 base, leaving 3 bases not matched to a gene. The CDR3, as DNA: TGCGCCAGCAGCTTGGAAGCAGGGGGGAACACTGAAGCTTTCTTT. Amino acid sequence: CASSLEAGGNTEAFF.

This clonotype was recorded a few times. The gene calls are TRBV14 and TRBJ1-5; D not certain. The CDR3 has 13 residues. Germline V CDR1 and CDR2: SGHDN, FVKESK. V lost 8 bases and J 5 bases, leaving 13 bases between the germline ends. In nucleotides, the CDR3 is TGTGCCAGCTTTAGGGCTATCGATCAGCCCCAGCATTTT. Translation gives CASFRAIDQPQHF.

A few counts support this clonotype. This CDR3 reads CASSPDEGFYEQYV. The CDR3 DNA sequence: TGTGCCAGCAGCCCGGACGAGGGATTCTACGAGCAGTACGTC. This chain joins TRBV7-9 and TRBJ2-7, with D perhaps TRBD2 (5 bases). The CDR3 has 14 residues. Germline CDR1 and CDR2: SEHNR and FQNEAQ (reference sequence). The V end was cut by 5 bases, the J end by 3 bases, with 14 bases between.

The chain employs TRBV6-5 and TRBJ1-2; a weak D match, TRBD1 (5 bases). The germline V gene has CDR1 MNHEY and CDR2 SVGAGI. Trimming left V 8 bases short and J 5 bases short, with 18 bases between. The CDR3 length is 14 residues. The CDR3 bases are TGTGCCAGCGGGCGGCAGGGATGGGAGTATGGCTACACCTTC. Encoded protein: CASGRQGWEYGYTF.

This clonotype was counted ten times or more. This sequence joins TRBV5-4 and TRBJ2-7; 9 nucleotides line up with TRBD1. Germline V gene data show CDR1 as SGHNT and CDR2 as YYREEE (reference sequence). With V trimmed by 4 bases and J by 4 bases, 9 bases remained unmatched. The CDR3 runs to 15 residues. The CDR3 DNA follows: TGTGCCAGCAGCCTACCTGGGACAGGGACATACGAGCAGTACTTC. Translation gives CASSLPGTGTYEQYF. The full variable domain, its missing parts supplied by reference TRBV5-4 and TRBJ2-7, is ETGVTQSPTHLIKTRGQQVTLRCSSQSGHNTVSWYQQALGQGPQFIFQYYREEENGRGNFPPRFSGLQFPNYSSELNVNALELDDSALYLCASSLPGTGTYEQYFGPGTRLTVT.

There are many counts of this clonotype. CDR3 region: CATSDSNWAEINQPQHF. DNA of the CDR3: TGTGCCACCAGTGATTCCAACTGGGCAGAGATCAATCAGCCCCAGCATTTT. The chain employs TRBV24-1 and TRBJ1-5; D remains unclear. The germline CDR1 and CDR2 sequences are KGHDR and SFDVKD. The CDR3 consists of 17 residues. Trimming cost V 2 bases and J 3 bases, with 16 bases left between them.

This chain links TRBV2 with TRBJ2-7; 7 positions agree with TRBD1. The CDR3 is made up of 13 amino acids. The ends lost 11 bases at V and 0 bases at J; junction bases unmatched: 7. Germline assignment: CDR1 SNHLY and CDR2 FYNNEI. Written as DNA, the CDR3 is TGTGCCGCCCGGGACAGAAGCTCCTACGAGCAGTACTTC. Its translation: CAARDRSSYEQYF.